The next 5 T cell receptor beta chains were all read from a single sample in a study of blood T cell repertoires in COVID-19. Libraries were prepared by immunoSEQ multiplex PCR; TCRdb keeps only in-frame clonotypes and omits some of them. The sample contains 25,000 to 35,000 clones, less than 80% of which appear only once. What was sequenced was peripheral blood. These receptor sequences come from a boy aged 2 to 9 with active or convalescent COVID-19.

This chain connects TRBV11-2 to TRBJ1-2; 7 nucleotides agree with TRBD1. The germline V gene has CDR1 SGHAT and CDR2 FQNNGV. The CDR3 length is 15 residues. V lost 6 bases to trimming and J lost 5 bases; unmatched junction nucleotides: 12. As DNA, the CDR3 is TGTGCCAGCAGTTTACCTGACAGGGTCGGGTATGGCTACACCTTC. Residues: CASSLPDRVGYGYTF.

In this sample, this clone turned up once. The genes are TRBV7-6 and TRBJ2-3; TRBD2 matches at 8 bases. This CDR3 contains 16 residues. V trimming: 0 bases; J trimming: 4 bases; junction bases outside the gene matches: 6. CDR1 and CDR2 from the germline V gene are SGHVS and FNYEAQ. CDR3 region: CASSLAGRASADTQYF. For the CDR3, the DNA is TGTGCCAGCAGCTTAGCCGGGAGGGCCTCGGCAGATACGCAGTATTTT.

The CDR3 here is CASSVSSSGTQYF. The CDR3 bases are TGCGCCAGCAGCGTGAGCTCATCTGGGACCCAGTACTTC. The gene calls are TRBV5-1 and TRBJ2-5; D uncertain. Trimming removed 4 bases at V and 7 bases at J, with 14 bases between. The CDR3 runs to 13 residues. The germline V gene has CDR1 SGHRS and CDR2 YFSETQ.

The chain employs TRBV18 and TRBJ1-6; the D is unclear. Germline-derived CDR1 and CDR2 are KGHSH and LQKENI. The CDR3 runs 13 residues. Trimming removed 2 bases at V and 10 bases at J, with 9 bases between. The CDR3 DNA is TGTGCCAGCTCACCAAAAGCCGAATCACCCCTCCACTTT. Its protein product is CASSPKAESPLHF.

The chain has TRBV7-9 and TRBJ2-6; TRBD2 agrees at 8 bases. With V trimmed by 5 bases and J by 4 bases, 10 bases remained unmatched. Germline V gene sequence: CDR1 SEHNR, CDR2 FQNEAQ (reference sequence). CDR3 length equals 17 residues. This CDR3 is CASSPADSGRGANVLTF. CDR3 coding DNA: TGTGCCAGCAGCCCCGCGGACAGCGGGAGAGGGGCCAACGTCCTGACTTTC. The full variable domain, its missing parts supplied by reference TRBV7-9 and TRBJ2-6, is DTGVSQNPRHKITKRGQNVTFRCDPISEHNRLYWYRQTLGQGPEFLTYFQNEAQLEKSRLLSDRFSAERPKGSFSTLEIQRTEQGDSAMYLCASSPADSGRGANVLTFGAGSRLTVL.